The source of this T cell receptor beta chain is a study of blood T cell repertoires in COVID-19. At the level of the study: Spain, Italy and the United States supplied samples that represented acute and convalescent COVID-19. From T cells, B-cell-depleted T cells, or PBMCs came the material, which was cDNA or gDNA.

Looked up from germline, CDR1 is LGHDT and CDR2 is YNNKEL (reference sequence). The V end was cut by 4 bases, the J end by 7 bases, with 8 bases between. The CDR3 totals 13 residues. Methods used by the authors: Amplifying reference gene primers gave estimates of nucleated cell counts. TCRdb's table, derived via immunoSEQ multiplex PCR, lists solely in-frame clones and lacks some. That table is the source of V, J and clone size, and D and trimming were worked out from the DNA. Of some 280,000 clones listed, about nine tenths are singletons. Source material: peripheral blood. The gene calls are TRBV3-1 (or the pseudogene TRBV3-2) and TRBJ1-6; D might be TRBD1 (6 bases). The clonotype originates from a woman between 40 and 50 years old who had recovered from COVID-19. The CDR3 reads CASSRTENSPLHF. In nucleotides, the CDR3 is TGTGCCAGCAGCCGGACAGAGAATTCACCCCTCCACTTT.